The 17 T cell receptor beta chains reported below all come from one sample, sequenced in a study of T cell responses to AZD1222 COVID-19 vaccine. TCRdb's table, derived via immunoSEQ multiplex PCR, lists solely in-frame clones and lacks some. The repertoire holds 25,000 to 35,000 clones, with more than 85% as singletons. Sequenced material: peripheral blood, taken on day 0 of AZD1222 vaccination. All receptors come from an adult in good health.

The V gene is TRBV5-5, the J gene TRBJ1-2; TRBD1 is a possible D gene (5 bases). Germline V lookup: CDR1 SGHKS, CDR2 YYEKEE (reference sequence). This CDR3 is built from 14 residues. V was trimmed by 0 bases and J by 4 bases, leaving 10 bases between them. As DNA, the CDR3 is TGTGCCAGCAGCTTGGGGGGACGGCGCTATGGCTACACCTTC. Translated: CASSLGGRRYGYTF.

This chain uses TRBV5-6 with TRBJ2-2; no clear D gene. From germline, CDR1 is SGHDT and CDR2 YYEEEE. V lost 1 base and J 1 base, leaving 8 bases between the germline ends. This CDR3 is built from 15 residues. The CDR3, as DNA: TGTGCCAGCAGCTTGTTACAACTGAACACCGGGGAGCTGTTTTTT. Its protein product is CASSLLQLNTGELFF.

The chain carries TRBV2 and TRBJ2-1; D is possibly TRBD2 (6 bases). This CDR3 region has 14 residues. Germline V gene sequence: CDR1 SNHLY, CDR2 FYNNEI. The V gene lost 7 bases and the J gene lost 5 bases, with 15 bases spanning the gap. DNA of the CDR3: TGTGCCAGCATAGACCCGGGGGACCACAATGAGCAGTTCTTC. This codes for CASIDPGDHNEQFF.

The gene calls are TRBV7-2 and TRBJ2-5; 8 nucleotides agree with TRBD2. The CDR3 totals 15 residues. Trimming took 5 bases from V and 1 from J; bases not matched to a gene: 6. Germline V gene sequence: CDR1 SGHTA, CDR2 FQGNSA. The CDR3 is CASSLTSGSQETQYF. As DNA, the CDR3 is TGTGCCAGCAGCCTTACAAGCGGGAGCCAAGAGACCCAGTACTTC.

This clone occurred once. Here the CDR3 DNA reads TGTGCCAGCAGTTTCCTATCAGGGGGCGACGAGCAGTACTTC. Encoded protein: CASSFLSGGDEQYF. J is TRBJ2-7 and V is TRBV6-5; 8 nucleotides match TRBD1. Germline loops: CDR1 MNHEY, CDR2 SVGAGI. With 4 bases clipped from V and 5 bases from J, the junction kept 7 bases outside the gene matches. The CDR3 is made up of 14 amino acids.

The chain has TRBV6-5 and TRBJ1-1; D not certain. The CDR3 spans 13 residues. CDR1 is MNHEY and CDR2 is SVGAGI in the germline V gene. V gave up 4 bases and J gave up 0 bases, with 6 bases separating them. The CDR3 here is CASSSTLNTEAFF. As DNA, the CDR3 is TGTGCCAGCAGTTCGACCCTGAACACTGAAGCTTTCTTT.

The gene calls are TRBV27 and TRBJ1-1; possibly TRBD1 for D (5 bases). The CDR3 totals 19 residues. The ends were cut back, 0 bases at V and 4 bases at J, with 24 bases in the middle. In germline, CDR1 is MNHEY, CDR2 SMNVEV (reference sequence). The DNA of the CDR3 is TGTGCCAGCAGTTTATCGGGCACAGTACTCCTTCTGGGGGGCACTGAAGCTTTCTTT. Translated, it gives CASSLSGTVLLLGGTEAFF.

The chain couples TRBV11-2 to TRBJ2-1, with D possibly matching TRBD1 (6 bases). Between the trimmed V and J ends, which lost 3 bases and 7 bases, there was a span of 13 bases. The germline gives CDR1 SGHAT, CDR2 FQNNGV. There are 14 residues in the CDR3. CDR3 bases: TGTGCCAGCAGCTTGGGACACTTGGGGAATGAGCAGTTCTTC. It codes for CASSLGHLGNEQFF.

This clone came up once. This chain connects TRBV18 to TRBJ1-1; 9 positions match TRBD1. With V trimmed by 6 bases and J by 11 bases, 7 bases remained unmatched. The germline V gene encodes CDR1 KGHSH and CDR2 LQKENI. The CDR3 length is 12 residues. The CDR3 region is CASSQDRGGAFF. The CDR3 DNA follows: TGTGCCAGCTCGCAGGACAGGGGAGGGGCTTTCTTT.

The chain carries TRBV19 and TRBJ1-5, with 9 nucleotides matching TRBD1. In germline, CDR1 is LNHDA, CDR2 SQIVND (reference sequence). V gave up 4 bases and J gave up 7 bases; unmatched junction bases: 2. The CDR3 is made up of 13 amino acids. CDR3 nucleotides: TGTGCCAGTAGTAACAGGGGGCGGCAGCCCCAGCATTTT. This sequence encodes CASSNRGRQPQHF.

V usage is TRBV5-4 and J usage is TRBJ1-5; 9 bases agree with TRBD1. V dropped 4 bases and J dropped 4; count of bases not matched to a gene: 3. Germline CDR1 reads SGHNT; CDR2 reads YYREEE (reference sequence). The CDR3 sequence is 14 residues long. Here the CDR3 reads CASSAGTGNQPQHF. The CDR3 DNA sequence: TGTGCCAGCAGCGCCGGGACAGGGAATCAGCCCCAGCATTTT.

V and J are TRBV11-2 and TRBJ1-1; no definite D call. CDR3 length equals 13 residues. In germline, CDR1 is SGHAT, CDR2 FQNNGV. Trimming took off 5 bases at V and 1 base at J, with 8 bases between the two ends. CDR3 protein: CASSVGRNTEAFF. The DNA of the CDR3 is TGTGCCAGCAGCGTCGGCCGGAACACTGAAGCTTTCTTT.

V gene TRBV7-9 combines with J gene TRBJ2-5; unclear D gene. The CDR3 runs to 14 residues. V was clipped by 0 bases and J by 2 bases, with 7 bases between them. Germline loops: CDR1 SEHNR, CDR2 FQNEAQ (reference sequence). The CDR3 reads CASSLAWDQETQYF. For the CDR3, the DNA is TGTGCCAGCAGCTTAGCCTGGGATCAAGAGACCCAGTACTTC.

This sequence joins TRBV6-6 and TRBJ2-3, with 9 bases that match TRBD2. V shed 7 bases and J 2 bases; nucleotides not matched to a gene: 10. Germline CDR1 MNHNY, CDR2 SVGAGI (reference sequence). The CDR3 contains 16 residues. The CDR3 nucleotides read TGTGCCAGCACAGCCTTAGCGGGAGTGTACACAGATACGCAGTATTTT. It yields the protein CASTALAGVYTDTQYF.

This rearrangement joins TRBV6-1 to TRBJ1-5; no clear D gene. This CDR3 is 18 amino acids long. CDR1 MNHNS and CDR2 SASEGT come from the germline V gene. Trimming removed 2 bases from V and 2 bases from J, with 19 bases in between. This CDR3 is CASSESAVPVSGNQPQHF. CDR3 bases: TGTGCCAGCAGTGAATCGGCAGTTCCGGTGAGCGGCAATCAGCCCCAGCATTTT.

V and J are TRBV10-3 and TRBJ1-5; D might be TRBD1 (5 bases). With 8 bases removed from V and 2 bases from J, the gap between germline ends came to 25 bases. Germline lookup yields CDR1 ENHRY and CDR2 SYGVKD. The CDR3 covers 18 residues. The chain's CDR3 is CAIVYTTGRSDRNQPQHF. The CDR3 coding sequence is TGTGCCATCGTCTATACTACAGGTAGGTCGGATCGCAATCAGCCCCAGCATTTT.

The chain combines TRBV3-1 (or the pseudogene TRBV3-2) with TRBJ1-4, with TRBD1 matching 9 bases. Germline CDR1 and CDR2: LGHDT and YNNKEL (reference sequence). This CDR3 contains 15 residues. Germline trimming cut 3 bases from V and 7 bases from J; bases unmatched to any gene: 6. CDR3 amino acids: CASSQHRGLGEKLFF. In nucleotides, the CDR3 is TGTGCCAGCAGCCAGCACAGGGGGCTTGGTGAAAAACTGTTTTTT.